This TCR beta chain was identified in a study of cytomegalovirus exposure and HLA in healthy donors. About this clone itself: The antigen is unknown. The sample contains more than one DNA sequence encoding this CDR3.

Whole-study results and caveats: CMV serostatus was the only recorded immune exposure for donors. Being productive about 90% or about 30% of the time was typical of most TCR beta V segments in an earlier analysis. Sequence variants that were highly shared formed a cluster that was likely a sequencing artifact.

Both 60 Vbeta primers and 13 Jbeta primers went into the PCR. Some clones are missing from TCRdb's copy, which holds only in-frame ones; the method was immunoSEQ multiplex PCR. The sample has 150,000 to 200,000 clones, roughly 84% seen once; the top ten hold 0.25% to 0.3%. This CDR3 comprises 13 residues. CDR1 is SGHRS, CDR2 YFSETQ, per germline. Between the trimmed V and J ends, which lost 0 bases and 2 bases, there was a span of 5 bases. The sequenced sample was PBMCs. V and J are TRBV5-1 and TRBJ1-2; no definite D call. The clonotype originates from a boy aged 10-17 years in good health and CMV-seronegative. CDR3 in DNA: TGCGCCAGCAGCTTGGACTCGAACTATGGCTACACCTTC. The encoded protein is CASSLDSNYGYTF.